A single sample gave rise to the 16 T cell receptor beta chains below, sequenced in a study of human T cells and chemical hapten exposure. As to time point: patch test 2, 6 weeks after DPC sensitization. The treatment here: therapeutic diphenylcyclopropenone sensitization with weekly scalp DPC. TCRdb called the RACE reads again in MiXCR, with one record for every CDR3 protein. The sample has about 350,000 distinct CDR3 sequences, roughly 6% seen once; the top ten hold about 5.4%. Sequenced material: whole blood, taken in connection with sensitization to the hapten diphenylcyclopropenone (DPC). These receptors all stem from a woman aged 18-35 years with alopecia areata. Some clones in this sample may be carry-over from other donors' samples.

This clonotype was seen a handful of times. The CDR3 loop is CASSSTVPGQGQNEKLFF. CDR3 DNA: TGTGCCAGCTCATCCACGGTCCCGGGACAGGGTCAGAATGAAAAACTGTTTTTT. The V call is TRBV18, the J call TRBJ1-4; TRBD1 matches at 9 bases. With V trimmed by 5 bases and J by 5 bases, 15 bases remained unmatched. The CDR3 is made up of 18 amino acids. Germline-derived CDR1 and CDR2 are KGHSH and LQKENI. Looking up the rest from reference TRBV18 and TRBJ1-4 gives the full variable domain: NAGVMQNPRHLVRRRGQEARLRCSPMKGHSHVYWYRQLPEEGLKFMVYLQKENIIDESGMPKERFSAEFPKEGPSILRIQQVVRGDSAAYFCASSSTVPGQGQNEKLFFGSGTQLSVL.

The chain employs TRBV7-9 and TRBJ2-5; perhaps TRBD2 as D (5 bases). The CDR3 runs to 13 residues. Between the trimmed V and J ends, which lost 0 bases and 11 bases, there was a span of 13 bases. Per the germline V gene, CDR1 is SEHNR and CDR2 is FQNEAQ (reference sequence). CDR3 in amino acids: CASSLALTGIQYF. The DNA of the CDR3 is TGTGCCAGCAGCTTAGCGTTGACGGGAATTCAGTACTTC.

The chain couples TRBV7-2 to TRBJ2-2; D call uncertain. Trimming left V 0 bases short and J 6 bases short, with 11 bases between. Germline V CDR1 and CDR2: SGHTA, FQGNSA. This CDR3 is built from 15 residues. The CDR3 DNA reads TGTGCCAGCAGCTTAGCAGCATTGACCTCCGGGGAGCTGTTTTTT. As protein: CASSLAALTSGELFF.

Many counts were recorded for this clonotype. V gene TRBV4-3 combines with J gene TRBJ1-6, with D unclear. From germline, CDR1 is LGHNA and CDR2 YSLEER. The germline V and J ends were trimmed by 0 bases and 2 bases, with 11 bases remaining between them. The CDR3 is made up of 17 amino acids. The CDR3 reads CASSQDLEVTYNSPLHF. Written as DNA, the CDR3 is TGCGCCAGCAGCCAAGATCTGGAAGTTACCTATAATTCACCCCTCCACTTT.

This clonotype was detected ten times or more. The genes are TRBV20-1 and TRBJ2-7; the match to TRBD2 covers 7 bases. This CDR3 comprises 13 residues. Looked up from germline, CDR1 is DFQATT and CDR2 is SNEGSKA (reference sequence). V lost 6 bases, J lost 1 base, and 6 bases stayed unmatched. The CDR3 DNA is TGCAGTGCCTCCGGGACTACGTCCTACGAGCAGTACTTC. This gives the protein CSASGTTSYEQYF.

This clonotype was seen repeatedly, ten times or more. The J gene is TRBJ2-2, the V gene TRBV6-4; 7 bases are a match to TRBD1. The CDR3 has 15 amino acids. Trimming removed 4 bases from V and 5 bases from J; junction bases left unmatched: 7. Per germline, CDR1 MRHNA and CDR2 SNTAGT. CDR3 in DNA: TGTGCCAGCAGTGCCGGGACAGACGAAACCGGGGAGCTGTTTTTT. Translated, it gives CASSAGTDETGELFF.

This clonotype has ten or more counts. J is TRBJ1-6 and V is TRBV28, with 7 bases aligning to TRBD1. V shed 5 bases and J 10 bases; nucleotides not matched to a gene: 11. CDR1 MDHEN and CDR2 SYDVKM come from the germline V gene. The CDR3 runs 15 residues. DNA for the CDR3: TGTGCCAGCAGTCCCCCACAGGGGCAACGGTCACCCCTCCACTTT. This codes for CASSPPQGQRSPLHF.

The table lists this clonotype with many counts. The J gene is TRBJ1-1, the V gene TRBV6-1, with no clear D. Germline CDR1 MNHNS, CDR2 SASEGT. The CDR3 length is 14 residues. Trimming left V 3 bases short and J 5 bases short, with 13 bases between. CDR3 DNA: TGTGCCAGCAGTGATGTGGCAGGAGGAACTGAAGCTTTCTTT. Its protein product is CASSDVAGGTEAFF.

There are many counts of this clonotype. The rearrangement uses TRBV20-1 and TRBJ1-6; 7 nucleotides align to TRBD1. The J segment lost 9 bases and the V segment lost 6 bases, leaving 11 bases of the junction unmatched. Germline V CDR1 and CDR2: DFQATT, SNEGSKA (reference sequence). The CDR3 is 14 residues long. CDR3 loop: CSARDSEGGSPLHF. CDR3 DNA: TGCAGTGCCCGGGACAGCGAAGGGGGTTCACCCCTCCACTTT.

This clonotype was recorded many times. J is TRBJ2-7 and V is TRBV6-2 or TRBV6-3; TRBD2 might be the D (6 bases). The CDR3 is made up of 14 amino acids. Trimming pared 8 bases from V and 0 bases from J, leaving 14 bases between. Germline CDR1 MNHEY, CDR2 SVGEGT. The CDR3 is CASGPVGGSYEQYF. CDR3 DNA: TGTGCCAGCGGCCCGGTGGGGGGCTCCTACGAGCAGTACTTC.

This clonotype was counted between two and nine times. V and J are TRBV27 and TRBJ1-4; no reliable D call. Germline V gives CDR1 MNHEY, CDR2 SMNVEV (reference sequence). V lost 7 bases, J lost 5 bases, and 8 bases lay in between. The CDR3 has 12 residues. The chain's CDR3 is CASMSGNEKLFF. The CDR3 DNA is TGTGCCAGCATGTCGGGGAATGAAAAACTGTTTTTT.

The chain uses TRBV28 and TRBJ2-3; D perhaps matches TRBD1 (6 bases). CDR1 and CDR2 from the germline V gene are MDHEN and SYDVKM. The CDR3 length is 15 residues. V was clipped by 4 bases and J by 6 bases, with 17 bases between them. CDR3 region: CASSYLTGNADTQYF. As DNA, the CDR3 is TGTGCCAGCAGTTACCTGACAGGAAATGCGGATACGCAGTATTTT.

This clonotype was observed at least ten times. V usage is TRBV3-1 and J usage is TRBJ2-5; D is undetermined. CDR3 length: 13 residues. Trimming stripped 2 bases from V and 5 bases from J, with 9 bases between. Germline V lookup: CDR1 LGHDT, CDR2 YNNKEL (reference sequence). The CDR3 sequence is CASSQPGPETQYF. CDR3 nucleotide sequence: TGTGCCAGCAGCCAACCCGGACCGGAGACCCAGTACTTC.

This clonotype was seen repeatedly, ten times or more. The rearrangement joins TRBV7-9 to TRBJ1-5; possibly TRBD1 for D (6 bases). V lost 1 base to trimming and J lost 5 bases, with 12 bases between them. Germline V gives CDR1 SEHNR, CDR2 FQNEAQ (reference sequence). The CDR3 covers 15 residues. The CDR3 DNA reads TGTGCCAGCAGCTTAGTCGGACAGCTGGATCAGCCCCAGCATTTT. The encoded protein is CASSLVGQLDQPQHF.

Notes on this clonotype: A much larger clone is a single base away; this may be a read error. CDR3: CSVPHGQFNTEAFF. CDR3 coding DNA: TGCAGCGTGCCCCACGGACAGTTTAACACTGAAGCTTTCTTT. V and J are TRBV29-1 and TRBJ1-1; D perhaps matches TRBD1 (6 bases). This CDR3 region has 14 residues. Between the trimmed V and J ends, which lost 6 bases and 2 bases, there was a span of 16 bases. Germline-derived CDR1 and CDR2 are SQVTM and ANQGSEA.

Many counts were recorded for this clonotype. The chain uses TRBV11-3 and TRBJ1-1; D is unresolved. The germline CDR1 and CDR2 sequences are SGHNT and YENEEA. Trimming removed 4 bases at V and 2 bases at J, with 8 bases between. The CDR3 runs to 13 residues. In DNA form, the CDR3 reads TGTGCCAGCAGCTACCGCTTCAACACTGAAGCTTTCTTT. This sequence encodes CASSYRFNTEAFF.